Included here is one TCR beta chain sequence, with context. Regarding treatment: preoperative locoregional IRX-2 cytokine immunotherapy. The sample comes from a study of preoperative IRX-2 immunotherapy in early breast cancer. J was trimmed by 7 bases and V by 7 bases; bases with no gene match: 9. Germline V gene lookup returns CDR1 SGHNT and CDR2 YENEEA. CDR3 size: 15 residues. Sequenced by immunoSEQ multiplex PCR; TCRdb stores in-frame clones only, minus some. The repertoire holds tens of thousands of clones, with 65% to 85% as singletons. Sampling took place from a patient treated with IRX-2 immunotherapy. This rearrangement joins TRBV11-3 to TRBJ1-5; TRBD1 matches 11 bases. The TCR sequence derives from a human donor with breast cancer. The CDR3 loop reads CASTFGQGARQPQHF. The CDR3 nucleotides are TGTGCCAGCACTTTCGGACAGGGGGCTCGGCAGCCCCAGCATTTT.